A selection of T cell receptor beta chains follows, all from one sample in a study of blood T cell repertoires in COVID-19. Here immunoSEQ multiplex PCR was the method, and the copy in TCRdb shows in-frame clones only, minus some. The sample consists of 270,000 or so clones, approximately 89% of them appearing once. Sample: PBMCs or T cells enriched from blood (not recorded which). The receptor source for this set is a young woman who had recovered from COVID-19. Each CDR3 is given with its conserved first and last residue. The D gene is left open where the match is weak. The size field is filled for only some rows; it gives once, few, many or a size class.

cdr3_aa: CASSQGPGVHYEQYF
cdr3_nt: TGTGCCAGCAGCCAGGGTCCAGGGGTCCATTACGAGCAGTACTTC
cdr3_length: 15
j_call: TRBJ2-7
d_call: .
clone_size: .
v_call: TRBV3-1/TRBV3-2

cdr3_aa: CASSQSRTGGFYGYTF
cdr3_nt: TGTGCCAGCAGCCAATCCAGGACAGGGGGCTTTTATGGCTACACCTTC
cdr3_length: 16
j_call: TRBJ1-2
d_call: TRBD1
clone_size: .
v_call: TRBV14

cdr3_aa: CATSDLPRGTGNNSPLHF
cdr3_nt: TGTGCCACCAGTGATTTGCCCCGAGGGACAGGGAATAATTCACCCCTCCACTTT
cdr3_length: 18
j_call: TRBJ1-6
d_call: TRBD1
clone_size: few
v_call: TRBV24-1

cdr3_aa: CASSFETGESPLHF
cdr3_nt: TGCGCCAGCAGCTTTGAGACAGGGGAGTCACCCCTCCACTTT
cdr3_length: 14
j_call: TRBJ1-6
d_call: TRBD1
clone_size: .
v_call: TRBV5-1

cdr3_aa: CASSQATGPLEQYF
cdr3_nt: TGTGCCAGCAGCCAAGCGACAGGACCCCTCGAGCAGTACTTC
cdr3_length: 14
j_call: TRBJ2-7
d_call: .
clone_size: .
v_call: TRBV14

cdr3_aa: CASSTGFSLAFF
cdr3_nt: TGTGCCAGCAGCACCGGATTTAGCTTAGCTTTCTTT
cdr3_length: 12
j_call: TRBJ1-1
d_call: .
clone_size: .
v_call: TRBV2

cdr3_aa: CASSPPVQETQYF
cdr3_nt: TGTGCCAGCAGCCCTCCAGTACAAGAGACCCAGTACTTC
cdr3_length: 13
j_call: TRBJ2-5
d_call: .
clone_size: .
v_call: TRBV7-9

cdr3_aa: CASNQGIYEQYF
cdr3_nt: TGTGCCAGCAATCAGGGGATCTACGAGCAGTACTTC
cdr3_length: 12
j_call: TRBJ2-7
d_call: .
clone_size: once
v_call: TRBV28

cdr3_aa: CASRTPTGEQYF
cdr3_nt: TGTGCCAGCCGTACCCCAACGGGGGAGCAGTACTTC
cdr3_length: 12
j_call: TRBJ2-7
d_call: .
clone_size: .
v_call: TRBV6-6

cdr3_aa: CASSPPNRGPLLTDTQYF
cdr3_nt: TGTGCCAGCTCACCACCGAATCGGGGTCCGCTCCTCACAGATACGCAGTATTTT
cdr3_length: 18
j_call: TRBJ2-3
d_call: .
clone_size: .
v_call: TRBV18

cdr3_aa: CASSLTLGAEAFF
cdr3_nt: TGTGCCAGCAGCTTAACGTTAGGGGCTGAAGCTTTCTTT
cdr3_length: 13
j_call: TRBJ1-1
d_call: .
clone_size: .
v_call: TRBV7-3

cdr3_aa: CASSFTRIGEQFF
cdr3_nt: TGTGCCAGCAGCTTTACTAGGATCGGTGAGCAGTTCTTC
cdr3_length: 13
j_call: TRBJ2-1
d_call: .
clone_size: few
v_call: TRBV7-8

cdr3_aa: CASSPGRGAYGYTF
cdr3_nt: TGTGCCAGCAGTCCCGGGAGGGGGGCCTATGGCTACACCTTC
cdr3_length: 14
j_call: TRBJ1-2
d_call: .
clone_size: .
v_call: TRBV27

cdr3_aa: CASSLDLGDGGNEKLFF
cdr3_nt: TGTGCCAGCAGCTTAGATCTGGGCGACGGGGGTAATGAAAAACTGTTTTTT
cdr3_length: 17
j_call: TRBJ1-4
d_call: .
clone_size: .
v_call: TRBV11-3

cdr3_aa: CASSAQNTEAFF
cdr3_nt: TGTGCCAGCAGCGCCCAGAACACTGAAGCTTTCTTT
cdr3_length: 12
j_call: TRBJ1-1
d_call: .
clone_size: once
v_call: TRBV9

cdr3_aa: CASSFASTGSGYTF
cdr3_nt: TGCGCCAGCAGCTTTGCGTCGACAGGGTCTGGCTACACCTTC
cdr3_length: 14
j_call: TRBJ1-2
d_call: TRBD1
clone_size: .
v_call: TRBV5-1

cdr3_aa: CSVEDPTGSSYEQYF
cdr3_nt: TGCAGCGTTGAAGATCCAACAGGGAGCTCCTACGAGCAGTACTTC
cdr3_length: 15
j_call: TRBJ2-7
d_call: .
clone_size: .
v_call: TRBV29-1

cdr3_aa: CASSDSETGGNEQFF
cdr3_nt: TGTGCCAGCAGTGACTCCGAGACAGGGGGCAATGAGCAGTTCTTC
cdr3_length: 15
j_call: TRBJ2-1
d_call: TRBD1
clone_size: .
v_call: TRBV6-4

cdr3_aa: CASSLRTGFNSPLHF
cdr3_nt: TGTGCCAGCAGCCTCCGGACGGGGTTTAATTCACCCCTCCACTTT
cdr3_length: 15
j_call: TRBJ1-6
d_call: .
clone_size: .
v_call: TRBV11-2

cdr3_aa: CASRVERGDSNNSPLHF
cdr3_nt: TGTGCCAGCAGAGTAGAACGGGGAGACTCGAATAATTCACCCCTCCACTTT
cdr3_length: 17
j_call: TRBJ1-6
d_call: .
clone_size: .
v_call: TRBV28

cdr3_aa: CAWSVPHRGGRETQYF
cdr3_nt: TGTGCCTGGAGTGTACCCCATCGGGGGGGCCGAGAGACCCAGTACTTC
cdr3_length: 16
j_call: TRBJ2-5
d_call: TRBD2
clone_size: .
v_call: TRBV30

cdr3_aa: CASRDRGRNYEQYF
cdr3_nt: TGTGCCAGCAGAGACAGGGGACGCAATTACGAGCAGTACTTC
cdr3_length: 14
j_call: TRBJ2-7
d_call: TRBD1
clone_size: .
v_call: TRBV6-5

cdr3_aa: CASSLGTSGTTPPDTQYF
cdr3_nt: TGTGCCAGCAGCCTCGGGACTAGCGGCACCACTCCCCCAGATACGCAGTATTTT
cdr3_length: 18
j_call: TRBJ2-3
d_call: TRBD2
clone_size: .
v_call: TRBV7-6